One TCR beta chain is described in this entry. These data originate in a study of breast tumors, draining lymph nodes, adjacent tissues. Germline V lookup: CDR1 SGHRS, CDR2 YFSETQ. Trimming at V came to 5 bases and at J to 6 bases, leaving 9 bases not matched to a gene. The CDR3 covers 16 residues. TCRdb itself ran the multiplex PCR reads through MiXCR, one entry per CDR3 protein. The repertoire includes fewer than 200,000 distinct CDR3 sequences, 30% to 35% of them detected once, and around 4.1% sits in the top ten. Samples came from axillary lymph nodes draining the breast cancer. Sequences were obtained from axillary lymph node tissue. The V and J genes are TRBV5-1 and TRBJ2-1; 12 bases are a match to TRBD2. This clonotype was obtained from a female donor with breast cancer. Some clones in this sample may be carry-over from other donors' samples. In DNA, the CDR3 is TGCGCCAGCAGTCGCGCACTAGCGGGAGGTCCCAATGAGCAGTTCTTC. It specifies CASSRALAGGPNEQFF.